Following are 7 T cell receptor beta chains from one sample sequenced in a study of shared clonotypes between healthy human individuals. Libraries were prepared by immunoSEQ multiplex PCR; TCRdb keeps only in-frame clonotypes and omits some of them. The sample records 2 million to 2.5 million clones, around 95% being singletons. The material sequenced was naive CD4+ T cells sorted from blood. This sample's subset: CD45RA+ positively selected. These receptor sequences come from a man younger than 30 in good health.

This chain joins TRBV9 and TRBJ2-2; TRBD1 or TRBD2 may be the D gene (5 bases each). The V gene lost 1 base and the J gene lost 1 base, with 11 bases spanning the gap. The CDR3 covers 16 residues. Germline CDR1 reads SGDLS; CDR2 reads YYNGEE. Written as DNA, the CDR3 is TGTGCCAGCAGCGTACTGGGGACCGGGAACACCGGGGAGCTGTTTTTT. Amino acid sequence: CASSVLGTGNTGELFF.

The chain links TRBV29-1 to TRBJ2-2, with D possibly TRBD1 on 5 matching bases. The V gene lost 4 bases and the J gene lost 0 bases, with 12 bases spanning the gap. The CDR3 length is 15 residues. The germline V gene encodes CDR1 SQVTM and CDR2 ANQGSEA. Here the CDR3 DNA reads TGCAGCGTTGGGGGCCGGGTTGCGAACACCGGGGAGCTGTTTTTT. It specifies CSVGGRVANTGELFF.

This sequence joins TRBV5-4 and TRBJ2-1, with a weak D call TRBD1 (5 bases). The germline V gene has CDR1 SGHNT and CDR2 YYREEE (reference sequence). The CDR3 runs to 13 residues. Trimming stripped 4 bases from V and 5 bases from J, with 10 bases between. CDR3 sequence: CASSQGLNNEQFF. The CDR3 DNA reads TGTGCCAGCAGCCAGGGATTAAACAATGAGCAGTTCTTC.

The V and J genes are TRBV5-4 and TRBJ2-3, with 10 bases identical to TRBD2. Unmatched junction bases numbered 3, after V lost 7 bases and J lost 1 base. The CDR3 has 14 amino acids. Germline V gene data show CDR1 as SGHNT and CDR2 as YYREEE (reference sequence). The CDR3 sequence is CASPGLAGTDTQYF. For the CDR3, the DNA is TGTGCCAGCCCTGGACTAGCGGGCACAGATACGCAGTATTTT.

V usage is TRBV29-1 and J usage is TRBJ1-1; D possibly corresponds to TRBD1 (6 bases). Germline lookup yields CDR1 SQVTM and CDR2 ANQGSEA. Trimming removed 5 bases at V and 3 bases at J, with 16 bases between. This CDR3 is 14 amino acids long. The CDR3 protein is CSVRTSSGDTEAFF. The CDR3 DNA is TGCAGCGTTCGGACATCCTCAGGGGACACTGAAGCTTTCTTT.

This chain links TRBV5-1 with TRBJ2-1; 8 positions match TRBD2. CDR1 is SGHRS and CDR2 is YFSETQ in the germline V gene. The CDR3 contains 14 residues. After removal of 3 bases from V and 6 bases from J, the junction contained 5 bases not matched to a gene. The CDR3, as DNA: TGCGCCAGCAGCTCCGCGACTAGCGTCAATGAGCAGTTCTTC. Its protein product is CASSSATSVNEQFF. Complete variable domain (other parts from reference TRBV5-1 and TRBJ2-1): KAGVTQTPRYLIKTRGQQVTLSCSPISGHRSVSWYQQTPGQGLQFLFEYFSETQRNKGNFPGRFSGRQFSNSRSEMNVSTLELGDSALYLCASSSATSVNEQFFGPGTRLTVL.

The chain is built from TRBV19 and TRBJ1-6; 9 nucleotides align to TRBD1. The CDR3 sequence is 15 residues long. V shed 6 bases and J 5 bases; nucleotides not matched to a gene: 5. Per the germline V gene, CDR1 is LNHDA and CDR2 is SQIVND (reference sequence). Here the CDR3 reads CASSFGTGNNSPLHF. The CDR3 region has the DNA TGTGCCAGTAGCTTCGGGACAGGGAATAATTCACCCCTCCACTTT.